What follows is one TCR beta chain and its context. The antigen remains undetermined. Sequencing was performed with immunoSEQ multiplex PCR; in TCRdb, only in-frame clones are kept and a portion is missing. The profile covers over 200,000 clones, with around 87% appearing a single time and roughly 2% taken by the ten largest. These data originate in a study of cytomegalovirus exposure and HLA in healthy donors. Study results and limitations: The finding came from a later analysis; first-cohort TCR clusters tended to co-occur in the approximately 120 validation repertoires. Reportedly, diagnosis of cytomegalovirus status by the classifier showed high specificity and sensitivity. Most observed TCR sequences were rare, whereas some public TCRs were detected in many donors.

V lost 5 bases to trimming and J lost 0 bases, with 19 bases between them. The length of the CDR3 is 17 residues. Germline CDR1 reads MDHEN; CDR2 reads SYDVKM. The J gene is TRBJ1-2, the V gene TRBV28; tentative D call: TRBD1 (5 bases). The receptor comes from a woman aged 18 to 35 in good health and CMV-seropositive. Sample: PBMCs. The CDR3 protein is CASSPQGHGNPNYGYTF. The CDR3 region has the DNA TGTGCCAGCAGTCCCCAGGGCCATGGGAACCCTAACTATGGCTACACCTTC.